Presented here are 19 T cell receptor beta chains from one specimen sequenced in a study of CD8 T cells in Susac syndrome. Random-hexamer reverse transcription was applied to roughly 0.5 to 1 ug RNA. In TCRdb, the immunoSEQ multiplex PCR reads were re-called with MiXCR into one record per CDR3 protein. The sample lists around 62,000 distinct CDR3 sequences, 85% to 95% seen once, with about 0.21% in the top ten. The sequenced sample consisted of CD8+ T cells from PBMCs. The receptor set was obtained from a human donor in good health.

This rearrangement joins TRBV2 to TRBJ1-5; no clear D gene. Germline loops: CDR1 SNHLY, CDR2 FYNNEI. CDR3 size: 13 residues. Deletions cut 2 bases from V and 3 bases from J, with 5 bases between. The CDR3, as DNA: TGTGCCAGCAGTGAACTAGTCAATCAGCCCCAGCATTTT. It yields the protein CASSELVNQPQHF.

V and J are TRBV7-9 and TRBJ1-1; 7 bases are shared with TRBD1. Unmatched junction bases numbered 7, after V lost 8 bases and J lost 4 bases. The CDR3 extends over 13 amino acids. The germline V gene has CDR1 SEHNR and CDR2 FQNEAQ (reference sequence). CDR3 sequence: CASQTGAVTEAFF. In DNA, the CDR3 is TGTGCCAGCCAAACAGGGGCGGTCACTGAAGCTTTCTTT.

This rearrangement joins TRBV4-1 to TRBJ2-7; D not certain. From germline, CDR1 is MGHRA and CDR2 YSYEKL. V was trimmed by 4 bases and J by 2 bases, leaving 9 bases between them. The CDR3 contains 13 residues. The CDR3 DNA follows: TGCGCCAGCAGCCTAAAGAGAGCCTACGAGCAGTACTTC. It yields the protein CASSLKRAYEQYF.

The chain is built from TRBV11-2 and TRBJ2-1; TRBD1 or TRBD2 may be the D gene (6 bases each). This CDR3 spans 15 amino acids. V lost 0 bases, J lost 2 bases, and 8 bases lay in between. The germline gives CDR1 SGHAT, CDR2 FQNNGV. The DNA for the CDR3 is TGTGCCAGCAGCTTAGACGGGGGCGCCTACAATGAGCAGTTCTTC. It encodes CASSLDGGAYNEQFF.

The rearrangement joins TRBV7-9 to TRBJ2-1, with 9 positions matching TRBD1. In germline, CDR1 is SEHNR, CDR2 FQNEAQ (reference sequence). The CDR3 covers 16 residues. Unmatched junction bases numbered 10, after V lost 5 bases and J lost 5 bases. The DNA for the CDR3 is TGTGCCAGCAGCACAGGGGGCCCATACTACCACAATGAGCAGTTCTTC. This sequence encodes CASSTGGPYYHNEQFF.

The chain is built from TRBV4-3 and TRBJ2-7, with D tentatively TRBD1 (5 bases). Germline V CDR1 and CDR2: LGHNA, YSLEER. V was shortened by 0 bases and J by 3 bases, with 12 bases between the two germline ends. This CDR3 contains 15 residues. CDR3 coding DNA: TGCGCCAGCAGCCAAGATTTCAGTGACAGCTACGAGCAGTACTTC. Translating it yields CASSQDFSDSYEQYF.

The chain links TRBV5-1 to TRBJ2-1; maybe TRBD1 (6 bases). The CDR3 is made up of 14 amino acids. In germline, CDR1 is SGHRS, CDR2 YFSETQ. V was shortened by 8 bases and J by 0 bases, with 12 bases between the two germline ends. DNA for the CDR3: TGCGCCAGAACCGGACAGATCTCCTACAATGAGCAGTTCTTC. Protein: CARTGQISYNEQFF.

This rearrangement joins TRBV4-1 to TRBJ2-5, with D maybe TRBD1 (6 bases). Deletions cut 4 bases from V and 2 bases from J, with 11 bases between. The CDR3 length is 14 residues. Germline V CDR1 and CDR2: MGHRA, YSYEKL. CDR3 amino acids: CASSLRTVQETQYF. The CDR3 coding sequence is TGCGCCAGCAGCCTCCGGACAGTACAAGAGACCCAGTACTTC.

V and J are TRBV6-2 or TRBV6-3 and TRBJ1-1; D is possibly TRBD1 (5 bases). Trimming pared 5 bases from V and 4 bases from J, leaving 11 bases between. Germline assignment: CDR1 MNHEY and CDR2 SVGEGT. This CDR3 region has 13 residues. CDR3 bases: TGTGCCAGCAGTATGGGGGTGGGCACTGAAGCTTTCTTT. This translates into CASSMGVGTEAFF.

The chain uses TRBV7-2 and TRBJ2-2; the D is unclear. This CDR3 contains 12 residues. Looked up from germline, CDR1 is SGHTA and CDR2 is FQGNSA. Trimming took off 7 bases at V and 7 bases at J, with 10 bases between the two ends. CDR3 in DNA: TGTGCCAGCACCTACCCCGGCGGGGAGCTGTTTTTT. Amino acids: CASTYPGGELFF.

The gene calls are TRBV16 and TRBJ2-3; D is unclear. The germline CDR1 and CDR2 sequences are KGHSY and FQNENV. Trimming removed 1 base from V and 0 bases from J, with 5 bases in between. The CDR3 consists of 14 residues. CDR3 DNA: TGTGCCAGCAGCCAATTTTTCAGCACAGATACGCAGTATTTT. This translates into CASSQFFSTDTQYF.

In its sample, this clonotype was seen a few times. The chain employs TRBV9 and TRBJ2-5, with 9 nucleotides matching TRBD1. The V gene end was trimmed by 3 bases and the J gene end by 4 bases; junction bases not matched to a gene: 4. This CDR3 has 14 residues. Germline V gives CDR1 SGDLS, CDR2 YYNGEE. CDR3 sequence (DNA): TGTGCCAGCAGCGCGGGACAGGGAGGAGAGACCCAGTACTTC. Its translation: CASSAGQGGETQYF.

This clonotype was seen a few times. The rearrangement uses TRBV6-5 and TRBJ2-7; the D call may be TRBD1 or TRBD2 (5 bases each). Trimming left V 6 bases short and J 5 bases short, with 17 bases between. The CDR3 runs 14 residues. Germline-derived CDR1 and CDR2 are MNHEY and SVGAGI. The CDR3 DNA reads TGTGCCAGCAGAACCGGGGCCATGGGGCACGAGCAGTACTTC. Residues: CASRTGAMGHEQYF.

CDR3: CASSPTTGGVNEKLFF. The CDR3, as DNA: TGCGCCAGCAGCCCGACCACAGGGGGGGTTAATGAAAAACTGTTTTTT. The chain uses TRBV4-1 and TRBJ1-4, with TRBD1 matching 8 bases. There are 16 residues in the CDR3. The germline V gene encodes CDR1 MGHRA and CDR2 YSYEKL. The ends lost 4 bases at V and 4 bases at J; junction bases unmatched: 8.

This clonotype was seen just once. The V call is TRBV6-1, the J call TRBJ2-3; tentatively, D is TRBD1 (6 bases). With 6 bases removed from V and 2 bases from J, the gap between germline ends came to 21 bases. The CDR3 sequence is 17 residues long. Looked up from germline, CDR1 is MNHNS and CDR2 is SASEGT. The chain's CDR3 is CASSNNMGRGNTDTQYF. In DNA, the CDR3 is TGTGCCAGCAGCAACAATATGGGAAGGGGGAACACAGATACGCAGTATTTT.

The V and J genes are TRBV4-3 and TRBJ2-7, with no clear D. The germline gives CDR1 LGHNA, CDR2 YSLEER. The CDR3 length is 15 residues. V was cut by 0 bases and J by 3 bases, with 12 bases left in between. CDR3 in amino acids: CASSQDQAASYEQYF. The CDR3 DNA reads as TGCGCCAGCAGCCAAGACCAGGCCGCGAGCTACGAGCAGTACTTC.

A few counts support this clonotype. V usage is TRBV6-1 and J usage is TRBJ1-2; maybe TRBD1 (5 bases). The CDR3 loop spans 15 amino acids. The V gene lost 2 bases and the J gene lost 6 bases, with 16 bases spanning the gap. In germline, CDR1 is MNHNS, CDR2 SASEGT. For the CDR3, the DNA is TGTGCCAGCAGTGAAACGGGCCTGATGGGGGATGGCTACACCTTC. Translation gives CASSETGLMGDGYTF.

This clonotype occurred a few times. The chain carries TRBV27 and TRBJ2-1, with D possibly being TRBD2 (5 bases). The germline V gene encodes CDR1 MNHEY and CDR2 SMNVEV (reference sequence). The V and J ends lost 3 bases and 0 bases respectively, with 9 bases between them. The length of the CDR3 is 15 residues. CDR3 loop: CASSFRGSSYNEQFF. The CDR3 DNA reads TGTGCCAGCAGTTTTAGAGGGAGCTCCTACAATGAGCAGTTCTTC.

The chain links TRBV3-1 to TRBJ2-3; TRBD1 matches at 9 bases. Per germline, CDR1 LGHDT and CDR2 YNNKEL (reference sequence). After removal of 1 base from V and 2 bases from J, the junction contained 7 bases not matched to a gene. The CDR3 has 17 amino acids. Here the CDR3 reads CASSQGEWDRATDTQYF. The CDR3 nucleotides read TGTGCCAGCAGCCAAGGGGAGTGGGACAGGGCCACAGATACGCAGTATTTT.